This record covers a single TCR beta chain. Its cognate antigen is unknown. This entry belongs to a study of cytomegalovirus exposure and HLA in healthy donors. Study-wide results and limits: Subsequent analysis of the 120 or so validation repertoires found a tendency for first-cohort TCR clusters to co-occur.

V lost 0 bases to trimming and J lost 7 bases, with 11 bases between them. Germline CDR1 is SGHRS and CDR2 is YFSETQ. This CDR3 has 14 residues. Produced via immunoSEQ multiplex PCR; TCRdb's table is partial and in-frame only. The data hold 260,000 or so clones, with about 87% observed a single time. This clonotype was obtained from a man aged 18 to 29 in good health and CMV-seronegative. The sequenced material came from PBMCs. The chain links TRBV5-1 to TRBJ2-1; D remains unclear. CDR3 loop: CASSLENSGNEQFF. CDR3 sequence (DNA): TGCGCCAGCAGCTTGGAAAATAGTGGTAATGAGCAGTTCTTC.